The 17 T cell receptor beta chains below all came from one sample that was sequenced in a study of CD8 T cells in ankylosing spondylitis. TCRdb itself ran the 5' RACE reads through MiXCR, one entry per CDR3 protein. The sample holds 190,000 or so distinct CDR3 sequences, around 13% seen once. The sequenced sample was blood, either unsorted or a sorted T cell fraction (not recorded which). These TCRs come from a male donor with ankylosing spondylitis or in good health (not recorded which).

The chain is built from TRBV30 and TRBJ1-1; a weak D match, TRBD1 (6 bases). V dropped 2 bases and J dropped 7 bases, with 8 bases sitting between them. CDR3 size: 11 residues. The germline V gene encodes CDR1 GTSNPN and CDR2 SVGIG (reference sequence). CDR3 DNA: TGTGCCTGGAGTCCGGACAGTGAAGCTTTCTTT. Translated, it gives CAWSPDSEAFF.

This clonotype was counted at least ten times. This sequence joins TRBV15 and TRBJ2-3; D is undetermined. The CDR3 loop spans 14 amino acids. Looked up from germline, CDR1 is LNHNV and CDR2 is YYDKDF (reference sequence). Between the trimmed V and J ends, which lost 1 base and 4 bases, there was a span of 9 bases. The CDR3 here is CATSRVENADTQYF. DNA for the CDR3: TGTGCCACCAGCAGAGTAGAGAACGCAGATACGCAGTATTTT.

This clonotype was counted ten times or more. The chain combines TRBV12-3 or TRBV12-4 with TRBJ2-2; TRBD1 agrees at 7 bases. The CDR3 runs 14 residues. V was clipped by 6 bases and J by 6 bases; unmatched bases: 7. Here the CDR3 reads CASSTGVVAGELFF. CDR3 bases: TGTGCCAGCAGCACAGGGGTAGTCGCCGGGGAGCTGTTTTTT.

The chain has TRBV29-1 and TRBJ2-7; a weak D match, TRBD2 (6 bases). Germline CDR1 reads SQVTM; CDR2 reads ANQGSEA. This CDR3 region has 13 residues. The V gene lost 6 bases and the J gene lost 4 bases, with 16 bases spanning the gap. The CDR3 protein is CSVRGTHGYEQYF. The CDR3 DNA reads TGCAGCGTACGCGGGACCCACGGGTACGAGCAGTACTTC.

This chain links TRBV6-1 with TRBJ2-2; 9 nucleotides agree with TRBD1. V lost 6 bases to trimming and J lost 7 bases; unmatched junction nucleotides: 12. The V gene's germline CDR1 is MNHNS and CDR2 SASEGT. CDR3 size: 16 residues. CDR3 loop: CASRARDRVVVGELFF. The CDR3 nucleotides are TGTGCCAGCAGAGCCCGGGACAGGGTAGTGGTCGGGGAGCTGTTTTTT.

Only a few counts were recorded for this clonotype. The chain links TRBV20-1 to TRBJ2-3, with 7 bases aligning to TRBD2. The CDR3 spans 18 residues. The ends lost 0 bases at V and 1 base at J; junction bases unmatched: 13. Looked up from germline, CDR1 is DFQATT and CDR2 is SNEGSKA (reference sequence). The CDR3 sequence is CSARDPREGGGGTDTQYF. The CDR3 DNA reads TGCAGTGCTAGAGATCCGCGTGAGGGTGGGGGGGGCACAGATACGCAGTATTTT.

This chain uses TRBV4-1 with TRBJ2-7; 8 bases are shared with TRBD1. J gave up 0 bases and V 5 bases, and 9 bases lay outside the gene matches. This CDR3 region has 16 residues. CDR1 and CDR2 from the germline V gene are MGHRA and YSYEKL. The chain's CDR3 is CASSLRQGRSSYEQYF. The CDR3, as DNA: TGCGCCAGCAGCTTACGACAGGGGCGAAGCTCCTACGAGCAGTACTTC.

In this sample, this clonotype turned up a few times. The V call is TRBV14, the J call TRBJ1-1; TRBD1 matches 7 bases. This CDR3 has 15 residues. CDR1 and CDR2 from the germline V gene are SGHDN and FVKESK. V trimming: 3 bases; J trimming: 5 bases; junction bases outside the gene matches: 9. The DNA of the CDR3 is TGTGCCAGCAGCCACCCCGACAGGGAGGGTACTGAAGCTTTCTTT. Translating gives CASSHPDREGTEAFF.

The rearrangement uses TRBV20-1 and TRBJ2-4; 9 positions agree with TRBD1. Germline CDR1 is DFQATT and CDR2 is SNEGSKA (reference sequence). This CDR3 region has 16 residues. V dropped 6 bases and J dropped 1; count of bases not matched to a gene: 10. The DNA for the CDR3 is TGCAGTGCCACTCCCGGGACAGGGTTTGCCAAAAACATTCAGTACTTC. Translated: CSATPGTGFAKNIQYF.

This clonotype appeared a few times. The chain employs TRBV27 and TRBJ1-4; no definite D call. Trimming shortened V by 6 bases and J by 5 bases, and 16 bases separated the two germline ends. The germline CDR1 and CDR2 sequences are MNHEY and SMNVEV (reference sequence). The CDR3 has 15 residues. The CDR3 sequence: CASRGGVFSNEKLFF. The CDR3 bases are TGTGCCAGCAGGGGCGGAGTTTTCTCCAATGAAAAACTGTTTTTT.

V gene TRBV29-1 combines with J gene TRBJ2-7; D remains unclear. Deletions cut 4 bases from V and 1 base from J, with 14 bases between. CDR1 SQVTM and CDR2 ANQGSEA come from the germline V gene. The CDR3 runs to 14 residues. For the CDR3, the DNA is TGCAGCGTTGTGGCAGGCAAGGGATCCTACGAGCAGTACTTC. Its translation is CSVVAGKGSYEQYF.

The table lists this clonotype with a few counts. This chain joins TRBV15 and TRBJ2-4; no clear D. There are 14 residues in the CDR3. Between the trimmed V and J ends, which lost 0 bases and 7 bases, there was a span of 10 bases. The germline V gene encodes CDR1 LNHNV and CDR2 YYDKDF (reference sequence). The CDR3 DNA reads TGTGCCACCAGCAGAGATATTGGACGGAACATTCAGTACTTC. Protein sequence: CATSRDIGRNIQYF. The whole variable domain, filled in from reference TRBV15 and TRBJ2-4, reads DAMVIQNPRYQVTQFGKPVTLSCSQTLNHNVMYWYQQKSSQAPKLLFHYYDKDFNNEADTPDNFQSRRPNTSFCFLDIRSPGLGDTAMYLCATSRDIGRNIQYFGAGTRLSVL.

The V gene is TRBV29-1, the J gene TRBJ2-1, with a tentative D call TRBD2 (5 bases). Per germline, CDR1 SQVTM and CDR2 ANQGSEA. V was trimmed by 1 base and J by 8 bases, leaving 24 bases between them. The CDR3 totals 17 residues. The CDR3 DNA reads as TGCAGCGTTGAAGGAAGAGGGAAGCGGACGAGAGAATATGAGCAGTTCTTC. Its translation: CSVEGRGKRTREYEQFF.

This clonotype was detected many times. The gene calls are TRBV29-1 and TRBJ2-1, with D hard to call. V lost 6 bases and J 0 bases, leaving 9 bases between the germline ends. The CDR3 totals 13 residues. From germline, CDR1 is SQVTM and CDR2 ANQGSEA. CDR3 coding DNA: TGCAGCGTAATGGCGGCCTCCTACAATGAGCAGTTCTTC. Its translation: CSVMAASYNEQFF.

This clonotype was counted between two and nine times. This chain joins TRBV4-1 and TRBJ2-7, with no clear D. Per germline, CDR1 MGHRA and CDR2 YSYEKL. V was pared by 0 bases and J by 3 bases, with 9 bases between. The CDR3 spans 14 residues. The CDR3 sequence: CASSQEGFLYEQYF. CDR3 in DNA: TGCGCCAGCAGCCAAGAGGGATTCCTCTACGAGCAGTACTTC.

Ten or more counts support this clonotype. The V gene is TRBV29-1, the J gene TRBJ2-1; 14 nucleotides align to TRBD2. The CDR3 runs 18 residues. Germline CDR1 and CDR2: SQVTM and ANQGSEA. Germline trimming cut 4 bases from V and 0 bases from J; bases unmatched to any gene: 8. This CDR3 reads CSVAGLAGVLSSYNEQFF. CDR3 nucleotides: TGCAGCGTTGCGGGACTAGCGGGGGTTCTGAGCTCCTACAATGAGCAGTTCTTC.

This clonotype was picked up a small number of times. This chain links TRBV6-1 with TRBJ2-7; D unresolved. This CDR3 is built from 13 residues. CDR1 is MNHNS and CDR2 is SASEGT in the germline V gene. Trimming took off 11 bases at V and 7 bases at J, with 21 bases between the two ends. In nucleotides, the CDR3 is TGTGCCTCCTCGGAGACGGATAGTGAGGAGCAGTACTTC. Translation gives CASSETDSEEQYF.